This T cell receptor beta chain was identified in a study of CD8 T cells in Susac syndrome. Overall study: Among the Susac syndrome patients sequenced, over five had active disease and fewer than 10 were in remission.

It was with random hexamers that roughly 0.5 to 1 ug RNA was reverse transcribed. Each CDR3 protein gets one entry after TCRdb re-called the immunoSEQ multiplex PCR reads with MiXCR. Of under 250,000 distinct CDR3 sequences in the sample, approximately 94% were seen once. CDR1 SGHTA and CDR2 FQGNSA come from the germline V gene. The ends were cut back, 5 bases at V and 10 bases at J, with 14 bases in the middle. The CDR3 consists of 12 residues. The chain couples TRBV7-2 to TRBJ1-2; D remains unclear. The source of this sequence is a human donor with Susac syndrome. Sequencing used CD4+ T cells from PBMCs. The DNA of the CDR3 is TGTGCCAGCAGCGCCTACCTTAGGGACTACACCTTC. This codes for CASSAYLRDYTF.